This passage covers 4 T cell receptor beta chains from one sample sequenced in a study of blood T cell repertoires in COVID-19. TCRdb keeps only in-frame clones here, not all; method: immunoSEQ multiplex PCR. The sample has more than 70,000 clones; about 88% are singletons. Specimen: peripheral blood. The receptor source for this set is a human donor in a cohort sampled during active COVID-19.

The count of this clone is one. The chain combines TRBV27 with TRBJ1-2; TRBD1 agrees at 12 bases. V lost 6 bases and J lost 4; bases outside the gene matches: 12. The CDR3 is 17 residues long. Per germline, CDR1 MNHEY and CDR2 SMNVEV (reference sequence). CDR3 in amino acids: CASSPGTGGNNLYGYTF. The CDR3 region has the DNA TGTGCCAGCAGCCCCGGGACAGGGGGCAACAATCTCTATGGCTACACCTTC.

The rearrangement uses TRBV5-6 and TRBJ2-7; TRBD1 aligns across 7 bases. This CDR3 spans 14 amino acids. Trimming cost V 4 bases and J 2 bases; bases outside gene matches: 6. Germline assignment: CDR1 SGHDT and CDR2 YYEEEE. CDR3 sequence: CASSNRGSTYEQYF. CDR3 DNA sequence: TGTGCCAGCAGCAACAGGGGTAGTACCTACGAGCAGTACTTC.

This clone was recorded only once. The V gene is TRBV1, the J gene TRBJ2-7; the DNA was not compared with TRBD2, the D call given in the table. TRBV1 is given as a pseudogene. CDR3 size: 17 residues. CDR3: CTSSQEEPWRGEGEQYF. The CDR3 region has the DNA TGCACCAGCAGCCAAGAGGAGCCCTGGCGGGGGGAGGGGGAGCAGTACTTC.

The chain is built from TRBV28 and TRBJ1-5, with TRBD1 matching 8 bases. Germline V gene sequence: CDR1 MDHEN, CDR2 SYDVKM. Germline trimming cut 5 bases from V and 6 bases from J; bases unmatched to any gene: 9. The CDR3 is 15 amino acids. The CDR3 DNA reads as TGTGCCAGCAGTGAAGGCGGACAGGGCGGTCAGCCCCAGCATTTT. Residues: CASSEGGQGGQPQHF.